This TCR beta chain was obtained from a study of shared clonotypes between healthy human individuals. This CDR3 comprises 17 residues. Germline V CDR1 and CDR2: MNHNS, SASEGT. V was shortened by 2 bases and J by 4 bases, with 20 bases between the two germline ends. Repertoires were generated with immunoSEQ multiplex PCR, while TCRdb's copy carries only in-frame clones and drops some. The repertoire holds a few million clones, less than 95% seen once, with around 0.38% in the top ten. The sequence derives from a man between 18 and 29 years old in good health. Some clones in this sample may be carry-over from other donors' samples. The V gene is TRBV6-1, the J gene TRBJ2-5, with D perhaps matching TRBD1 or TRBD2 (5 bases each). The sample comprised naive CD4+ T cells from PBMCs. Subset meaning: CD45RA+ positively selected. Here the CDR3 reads CASSERGGRGVLETQYF. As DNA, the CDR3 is TGTGCCAGCAGTGAACGAGGAGGAAGGGGAGTTTTAGAGACCCAGTACTTC.